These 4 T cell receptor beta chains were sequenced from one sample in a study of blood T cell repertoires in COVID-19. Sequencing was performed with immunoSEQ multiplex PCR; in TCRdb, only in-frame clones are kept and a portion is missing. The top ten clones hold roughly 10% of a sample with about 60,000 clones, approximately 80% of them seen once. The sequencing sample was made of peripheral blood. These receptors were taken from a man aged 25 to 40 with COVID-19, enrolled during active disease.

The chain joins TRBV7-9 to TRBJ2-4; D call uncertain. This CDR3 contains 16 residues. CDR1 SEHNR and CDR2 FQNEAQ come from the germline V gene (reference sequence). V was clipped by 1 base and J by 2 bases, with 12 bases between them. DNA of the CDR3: TGTGCCAGCAGCTTAGTTTCCGGGTTAACCAAAAACATTCAGTACTTC. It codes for CASSLVSGLTKNIQYF.

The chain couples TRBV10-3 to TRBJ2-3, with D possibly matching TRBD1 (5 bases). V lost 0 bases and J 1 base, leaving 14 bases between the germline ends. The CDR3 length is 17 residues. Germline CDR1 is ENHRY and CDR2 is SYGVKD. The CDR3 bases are TGTGCCATCAGTGAGTCGACCCCAGGGCGAGGCACAGATACGCAGTATTTT. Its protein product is CAISESTPGRGTDTQYF.

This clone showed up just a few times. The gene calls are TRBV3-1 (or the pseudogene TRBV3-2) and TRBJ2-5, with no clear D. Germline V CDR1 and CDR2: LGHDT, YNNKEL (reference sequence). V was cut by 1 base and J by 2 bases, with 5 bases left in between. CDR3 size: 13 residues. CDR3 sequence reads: CASSQGRQETQYF. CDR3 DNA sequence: TGTGCCAGCAGCCAAGGCAGACAAGAGACCCAGTACTTC.

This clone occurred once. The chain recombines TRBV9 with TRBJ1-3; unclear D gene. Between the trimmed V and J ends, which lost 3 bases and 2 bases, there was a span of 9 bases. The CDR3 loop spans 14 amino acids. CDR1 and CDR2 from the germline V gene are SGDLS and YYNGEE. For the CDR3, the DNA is TGTGCCAGCAGCGCCGGTTCTACTGGAAACACCATATATTTT. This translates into CASSAGSTGNTIYF.